Following are 10 T cell receptor beta chains from one sample sequenced in a study of technical replicates of blood from four donors. Libraries were prepared by immunoSEQ multiplex PCR; TCRdb keeps only in-frame clonotypes and omits some of them. The sample contains roughly 79,000 clones, 90% to 95% of which appear only once. Specimen: T cells isolated from PBMCs. These receptors were taken from a human donor in good health.

This clone was seen a single time. The CDR3: CASSFLTEIYNEQFF. The CDR3 DNA follows: TGTGCCAGCAGTTTCCTAACCGAGATCTACAATGAGCAGTTCTTC. V gene TRBV27 combines with J gene TRBJ2-1, with D unclear. The germline V gene encodes CDR1 MNHEY and CDR2 SMNVEV (reference sequence). This CDR3 comprises 15 residues. V gave up 3 bases and J gave up 3 bases, with 12 bases separating them.

Concerning this clone itself: At the DNA level, this CDR3 is encoded by other sequences in the same sample as well. This chain joins TRBV15 and TRBJ2-7, with 8 bases fitting TRBD2. J was trimmed by 3 bases and V by 3 bases; bases with no gene match: 1. Germline assignment: CDR1 LNHNV and CDR2 YYDKDF (reference sequence). The CDR3 covers 13 residues. The CDR3 is CATSRGLVYEQYF. The CDR3 nucleotides are TGTGCCACCAGCAGGGGACTAGTCTACGAGCAGTACTTC.

The chain links TRBV5-1 to TRBJ1-1, with 10 nucleotides matching TRBD1. Per the germline V gene, CDR1 is SGHRS and CDR2 is YFSETQ. Germline trimming cut 1 base from V and 4 bases from J; bases unmatched to any gene: 10. The CDR3 extends over 17 amino acids. This chain's CDR3 is CASSLRDRGVPGTEAFF. As DNA, the CDR3 is TGCGCCAGCAGCTTGAGGGACAGGGGCGTCCCTGGCACTGAAGCTTTCTTT. Using reference TRBV5-1 and TRBJ1-1 for the parts outside the CDR3, the full variable domain is KAGVTQTPRYLIKTRGQQVTLSCSPISGHRSVSWYQQTPGQGLQFLFEYFSETQRNKGNFPGRFSGRQFSNSRSEMNVSTLELGDSALYLCASSLRDRGVPGTEAFFGQGTRLTVV.

V gene TRBV5-6 combines with J gene TRBJ1-1; 8 bases line up with TRBD1. The CDR3 length is 16 residues. The germline gives CDR1 SGHDT, CDR2 YYEEEE. V was clipped by 2 bases and J by 1 base; unmatched bases: 7. DNA for the CDR3: TGTGCCAGCAGCTTTAAACCGGGACAGGAGAACACTGAAGCTTTCTTT. Translating gives CASSFKPGQENTEAFF.

This chain connects TRBV27 to TRBJ1-5, with D uncertain. V was clipped by 2 bases and J by 1 base, with 15 bases between them. The CDR3 consists of 17 residues. The germline CDR1 and CDR2 sequences are MNHEY and SMNVEV (reference sequence). The CDR3 spells CASSLRGVGRSNQPQHF. As DNA, the CDR3 is TGTGCCAGCAGTTTACGCGGGGTGGGGAGAAGCAATCAGCCCCAGCATTTT.

The rearrangement joins TRBV6-6 to TRBJ1-5; 7 bases line up with TRBD1. The germline gives CDR1 MNHNY, CDR2 SVGAGI (reference sequence). Unmatched junction bases numbered 8, after V lost 8 bases and J lost 4 bases. The length of the CDR3 is 14 residues. The CDR3 loop is CASVYGDSNQPQHF. The CDR3 DNA reads as TGTGCCAGCGTTTACGGGGACAGTAATCAGCCCCAGCATTTT.

The chain employs TRBV5-4 and TRBJ2-5, with D perhaps TRBD1 (5 bases). Germline V gene lookup returns CDR1 SGHNT and CDR2 YYREEE (reference sequence). The CDR3 contains 14 residues. Trimming stripped 3 bases from V and 1 base from J, with 10 bases between. Here the CDR3 DNA reads TGTGCCAGCAGCTCTCAGGGAAGCCAAGAGACCCAGTACTTC. Protein: CASSSQGSQETQYF. The entire variable domain, with the rest obtained from reference TRBV5-4 and TRBJ2-5, is as follows: ETGVTQSPTHLIKTRGQQVTLRCSSQSGHNTVSWYQQALGQGPQFIFQYYREEENGRGNFPPRFSGLQFPNYSSELNVNALELDDSALYLCASSSQGSQETQYFGPGTRLLVL.

The chain joins TRBV27 to TRBJ2-7; 9 bases are a match to TRBD1. With 5 bases clipped from V and 2 bases from J, the junction kept 7 bases outside the gene matches. CDR3 length: 15 residues. Looked up from germline, CDR1 is MNHEY and CDR2 is SMNVEV (reference sequence). CDR3 sequence (DNA): TGTGCCAGCAGTCCTTCCGGGACAGGGACCTACGAGCAGTACTTC. Protein product: CASSPSGTGTYEQYF.

The chain carries TRBV19 and TRBJ2-7; 9 nucleotides agree with TRBD2. The germline V gene encodes CDR1 LNHDA and CDR2 SQIVND (reference sequence). After removal of 4 bases from V and 7 bases from J, the junction contained 17 bases not matched to a gene. CDR3 length equals 17 residues. The CDR3 is CASSTNPGLAVLREQYF. DNA of the CDR3: TGTGCCAGTAGTACCAACCCGGGACTAGCCGTCTTGAGGGAGCAGTACTTC.

The V gene is TRBV5-1, the J gene TRBJ2-3, with 13 bases aligning to TRBD2. With 0 bases clipped from V and 5 bases from J, the junction kept 3 bases outside the gene matches. The CDR3 is 16 residues long. CDR1 SGHRS and CDR2 YFSETQ come from the germline V gene. Here the CDR3 DNA reads TGCGCCAGCAGCTTGGTGGGACTAGCGGGACTAGATACGCAGTATTTT. It yields the protein CASSLVGLAGLDTQYF.